A single sample is the source of the 32 T cell receptor beta chains below, sequenced in a study of T cells in Graves' hyperthyroidism and ophthalmopathy. Amplified regions were TCR beta CDR3 sequences from RNA transcripts. The HTBI primer set drove a first-round RT-PCR of the TCR CDR3. TCRdb independently ran MiXCR on the multiplex PCR reads; one entry per CDR3 protein. Of approximately 34,000 distinct CDR3 sequences listed, around 52% are singletons. Material for sequencing was blood. The receptors come from a woman aged 40 to 50 with Graves' ophthalmopathy.

This clonotype was detected many times. The CDR3 sequence: CASSLLAGHNEQFF. The CDR3, as DNA: TGTGCCAGCAGCTTACTAGCGGGACACAATGAGCAGTTCTTC. The chain employs TRBV7-9 and TRBJ2-1, with 9 bases aligning to TRBD2. The CDR3 runs to 14 residues. The germline V gene encodes CDR1 SEHNR and CDR2 FQNEAQ (reference sequence). V was pared by 2 bases and J by 5 bases, with 1 base of the junction left unmatched. The full variable domain, its missing parts supplied by reference TRBV7-9 and TRBJ2-1, is DTGVSQNPRHKITKRGQNVTFRCDPISEHNRLYWYRQTLGQGPEFLTYFQNEAQLEKSRLLSDRFSAERPKGSFSTLEIQRTEQGDSAMYLCASSLLAGHNEQFFGPGTRLTVL.

Relative to its sample, this clonotype is medium-sized (0.01 to 0.1%). This chain joins TRBV20-1 and TRBJ2-7, with 9 bases identical to TRBD2. CDR1 is DFQATT and CDR2 is SNEGSKA in the germline V gene (reference sequence). The CDR3 is 16 residues long. Trimming took 0 bases from V and 4 from J; bases not matched to a gene: 10. For the CDR3, the DNA is TGCAGTGCTAGAGATCCTAGCGGGATTAGGGAATACGAGCAGTACTTC. Translated: CSARDPSGIREYEQYF.

In its sample, this clonotype ranks as medium-sized. CDR3 residues: CATSDPNGTGDNEQFF. CDR3 DNA: TGTGCCACCAGTGATCCCAACGGGACAGGGGACAATGAGCAGTTCTTC. V is TRBV24-1 and J is TRBJ2-1; the match to TRBD1 covers 10 bases. Germline V gives CDR1 KGHDR, CDR2 SFDVKD. V lost 3 bases to trimming and J lost 5 bases; unmatched junction nucleotides: 6. The CDR3 loop spans 16 amino acids.

V usage is TRBV11-2 and J usage is TRBJ2-1, with 7 positions matching TRBD1. Germline V gene sequence: CDR1 SGHAT, CDR2 FQNNGV. This CDR3 has 17 residues. The V gene end was trimmed by 5 bases and the J gene end by 7 bases; junction bases not matched to a gene: 17. The CDR3 is CASSRITPGQSSNEQFF. The CDR3 nucleotides are TGTGCCAGCAGCCGAATCACCCCGGGACAGTCCTCAAATGAGCAGTTCTTC. The variable domain in full, completed from reference TRBV11-2 and TRBJ2-1, reads EAGVAQSPRYKIIEKRQSVAFWCNPISGHATLYWYQQILGQGPKLLIQFQNNGVVDDSQLPKDRFSAERLKGVDSTLKIQPAKLEDSAVYLCASSRITPGQSSNEQFFGPGTRLTVL.

The chain has TRBV5-4 and TRBJ2-7; tentative D call: TRBD2 (5 bases). The CDR3 has 12 amino acids. The V and J ends lost 4 bases and 7 bases respectively, with 12 bases between them. Germline V gene sequence: CDR1 SGHNT, CDR2 YYREEE (reference sequence). CDR3 sequence (DNA): TGTGCCAGCAGCGCCGGGATAGTTGAGCAGTACTTC. Protein product: CASSAGIVEQYF.

The chain recombines TRBV14 with TRBJ2-7; 11 bases map to TRBD2. The CDR3 consists of 15 residues. Germline CDR1 reads SGHDN; CDR2 reads FVKESK. V dropped 1 base and J dropped 3; count of bases not matched to a gene: 2. In DNA form, the CDR3 reads TGTGCCAGCAGCCAAGGGCTAGCGGGAGGCTACGAGCAGTACTTC. Its protein is CASSQGLAGGYEQYF. Based on the CDR3 plus reference TRBV14 and TRBJ2-7, the full variable domain is EAGVTQFPSHSVIEKGQTVTLRCDPISGHDNLYWYRRVMGKEIKFLLHFVKESKQDESGMPNNRFLAERTGGTYSTLKVQPAELEDSGVYFCASSQGLAGGYEQYFGPGTRLTVT.

This clonotype rates as medium-sized. The chain employs TRBV2 and TRBJ2-1, with 10 bases aligning to TRBD2. The CDR3 sequence is 14 residues long. Germline loops: CDR1 SNHLY, CDR2 FYNNEI. The V gene end was trimmed by 11 bases and the J gene end by 4 bases; junction bases not matched to a gene: 8. In nucleotides, the CDR3 is TGTGCCGGAACCGGACTAGCGGTATACAATGAGCAGTTCTTC. Residues: CAGTGLAVYNEQFF. The variable domain in full, with the rest retrieved from reference TRBV2 and TRBJ2-1, is EPEVTQTPSHQVTQMGQEVILRCVPISNHLYFYWYRQILGQKVEFLVSFYNNEISEKSEIFDDQFSVERPDGSNFTLKIRSTKLEDSAMYFCAGTGLAVYNEQFFGPGTRLTVL.

This clonotype was observed many times. The rearrangement links TRBV20-1 to TRBJ1-5; a possible D gene is TRBD1 (5 bases). Germline values: CDR1 DFQATT, CDR2 SNEGSKA (reference sequence). This CDR3 comprises 16 residues. V lost 5 bases and J 0 bases, leaving 17 bases between the germline ends. The CDR3 DNA is TGCAGTGCTTGCGAGAATCAGGGATATAGCAATCAGCCCCAGCATTTT. Translating gives CSACENQGYSNQPQHF.

This clonotype was picked up many times. The chain employs TRBV12-3 or TRBV12-4 and TRBJ2-7; 9 positions match TRBD1. This CDR3 contains 14 residues. Unmatched junction bases numbered 8, after V lost 5 bases and J lost 6 bases. The CDR3 here is CASSRGTGPPEQYF. The CDR3 bases are TGTGCCAGCAGTAGAGGGACAGGGCCCCCCGAGCAGTACTTC.

The V gene is TRBV20-1, the J gene TRBJ2-2, with TRBD1 matching over 7 bases. The CDR3 extends over 12 amino acids. The ends lost 5 bases at V and 3 bases at J; junction bases unmatched: 0. Germline loops: CDR1 DFQATT, CDR2 SNEGSKA (reference sequence). The CDR3 loop is CSADRDTGELFF. The CDR3 nucleotides read TGCAGTGCTGACAGGGACACCGGGGAGCTGTTTTTT.

The gene calls are TRBV5-6 and TRBJ1-5, with no clear D. Germline V lookup: CDR1 SGHDT, CDR2 YYEEEE. This CDR3 has 13 residues. V gave up 4 bases and J gave up 4 bases, with 9 bases separating them. The CDR3 nucleotides read TGTGCCAGCAGCCCCTCGATAAATCAGCCCCAGCATTTT. This sequence encodes CASSPSINQPQHF.

In this sample, this clonotype turned up once. This chain uses TRBV15 with TRBJ1-1; tentative D call: TRBD1 (5 bases). The CDR3 sequence is 15 residues long. CDR1 and CDR2 from the germline V gene are LNHNV and YYDKDF (reference sequence). Trimming shortened V by 0 bases and J by 0 bases, and 8 bases separated the two germline ends. The chain's CDR3 is CATSRDKGMNTEAFF. The CDR3 DNA sequence: TGTGCCACCAGCAGAGATAAGGGGATGAACACTGAAGCTTTCTTT.

This clonotype was recorded many times. Being one base from a much bigger clone, this may be a read error. The gene calls are TRBV20-1 and TRBJ2-5; D gene uncertain. The CDR3 totals 13 residues. Looked up from germline, CDR1 is DFQATT and CDR2 is SNEGSKA (reference sequence). Trimming removed 3 bases from V and 2 bases from J, with 10 bases in between. The CDR3 region is CSASGLIQETQYF. In nucleotides, the CDR3 is TGCAGTGCTAGCGGCCTGATTCAAGAGACCCAGTACTTC.

The sample holds many counts of this clonotype. The chain has TRBV11-3 and TRBJ2-7; 12 bases agree with TRBD2. Per germline, CDR1 SGHNT and CDR2 YENEEA. The CDR3 loop spans 16 amino acids. J gave up 1 base and V 6 bases, and 7 bases lay outside the gene matches. CDR3 in amino acids: CASRALAGGPSYEQYF. The CDR3 nucleotides read TGTGCCAGCAGAGCTCTAGCGGGGGGGCCGTCCTACGAGCAGTACTTC.

As to this clonotype: Germline and junction disagree at one end, which may indicate a read error. The chain joins TRBV13 to TRBJ2-7; TRBD2 matches at 15 bases. The CDR3 runs to 17 residues. The V gene's germline CDR1 is PRHDT and CDR2 FYEKMQ (reference sequence). The CDR3 DNA reads TGTACCAGCAGCCCGGGACTAGCGGGAGGCGAAATCTGCGAGCAGTACTTC. It codes for CTSSPGLAGGEICEQYF. The whole variable domain, filled in from reference TRBV13 and TRBJ2-7, reads AAGVIQSPRHLIKEKRETATLKCYPIPRHDTVYWYQQGPGQDPQFLISFYEKMQSDKGSIPDRFSAQQFSDYHSELNMSSLELGDSALYFCTSSPGLAGGEICEQYFGPGTRLTVT.

The chain combines TRBV6-1 with TRBJ1-1; D is perhaps TRBD1 (6 bases). In germline, CDR1 is MNHNS, CDR2 SASEGT. CDR3 length equals 14 residues. V was trimmed by 4 bases and J by 0 bases, leaving 9 bases between them. CDR3 in DNA: TGTGCCAGCAGTGGGGACATGCTGAACACTGAAGCTTTCTTT. The encoded protein is CASSGDMLNTEAFF.

The V call is TRBV10-3, the J call TRBJ2-1, with 11 bases fitting TRBD2. This CDR3 comprises 13 residues. V gave up 4 bases and J gave up 7 bases; unmatched junction bases: 0. Germline V CDR1 and CDR2: ENHRY, SYGVKD. The CDR3 DNA reads TGTGCCATCAGTGGGACTAGCGGGAATGAGCAGTTCTTC. As protein: CAISGTSGNEQFF.

A word on this clonotype: At one boundary the junction diverges from the germline segment, which might be a read error. J is TRBJ1-1 and V is TRBV25-1; D unclear. Germline V gene lookup returns CDR1 MGHDK and CDR2 SYGVNS. The CDR3 contains 13 residues. CDR3: CASRWELNAEAFF. The CDR3 DNA is TGTGCCAGCAGGTGGGAGTTGAACGCTGAAGCTTTCTTT.

V usage is TRBV12-3 or TRBV12-4 and J usage is TRBJ2-2; D not resolved. V gave up 6 bases and J gave up 10 bases, with 6 bases separating them. There are 10 residues in the CDR3. The CDR3 region has the DNA TGTGCCAGCAGACCCGAGGAGCTGTTTTTT. It specifies CASRPEELFF.

This clonotype was picked up one time. Here the CDR3 DNA reads TGTGCCAGCAGCTCCCCAATGATGGATACGCAGTATTTT. This encodes CASSSPMMDTQYF. This chain uses TRBV7-6 with TRBJ2-3; D unresolved. V was cut by 4 bases and J by 6 bases, with 11 bases left in between. The germline V gene has CDR1 SGHVS and CDR2 FNYEAQ. This CDR3 comprises 13 residues.

The chain employs TRBV7-3 and TRBJ2-7; 7 nucleotides match TRBD1. The CDR3 sequence is 14 residues long. V lost 5 bases to trimming and J lost 1 base; unmatched junction nucleotides: 5. CDR1 and CDR2 from the germline V gene are SGHTA and FQGTGA. The CDR3 is CASSPTDRSYEQYF. The DNA for the CDR3 is TGTGCCAGCAGCCCTACGGACAGGTCCTACGAGCAGTACTTC. The variable domain in full, completed from reference TRBV7-3 and TRBJ2-7, reads GAGVSQTPSNKVTEKGKYVELRCDPISGHTALYWYRQSLGQGPEFLIYFQGTGAADDSGLPNDRFFAVRPEGSVSTLKIQRTERGDSAVYLCASSPTDRSYEQYFGPGTRLTVT.

V gene TRBV29-1 combines with J gene TRBJ1-4; D gene ambiguous. The CDR3 covers 15 residues. Trimming cost V 5 bases and J 1 base, with 14 bases left between them. CDR1 is SQVTM and CDR2 is ANQGSEA in the germline V gene. CDR3 in amino acids: CSVSIGRGTNEKLFF. Here the CDR3 DNA reads TGCAGCGTTAGTATCGGGCGAGGAACTAATGAAAAACTGTTTTTT.

The V gene is TRBV20-1, the J gene TRBJ2-1; perhaps TRBD2 as D (6 bases). The germline V and J ends were trimmed by 5 bases and 4 bases, with 15 bases remaining between them. Germline CDR1 and CDR2: DFQATT and SNEGSKA (reference sequence). The CDR3 is 14 amino acids. The CDR3 region has the DNA TGCAGTGCTCCTACCGGGACTCTATACAATGAGCAGTTCTTC. Translation gives CSAPTGTLYNEQFF.

The sample holds a few counts of this clonotype. The conserved phenylalanine or tryptophan is not found at the CDR3 terminus, so this likely reflects a read error. No DNA is shown, since the ends of the CDR3 on it are uncertain; the CDR3 is the one TCRdb lists. The V call is TRBV7-9, the J call TRBJ2-2; the D segment call TRBD1 is taken from the table without a DNA check. Germline V gives CDR1 SEHNR, CDR2 FQNEAQ (reference sequence). The CDR3 is 11 amino acids in total, end residues counted. This chain's CDR3 is CASSLEGSNRG.

This clonotype was detected ten times or more. The rearrangement links TRBV6-1 to TRBJ2-7; D may be TRBD1 (6 bases). This CDR3 has 11 residues. Germline CDR1 and CDR2: MNHNS and SASEGT. Trimming took 7 bases from V and 7 from J, leaving 11 bases between them. For the CDR3, the DNA is TGTGCCAGCACCCAAAGGGGGGAGCAGTACTTC. This encodes CASTQRGEQYF.

The sample holds a few counts of this clonotype. The chain joins TRBV27 to TRBJ2-4, with TRBD2 identical over 7 bases. CDR3 length equals 18 residues. From germline, CDR1 is MNHEY and CDR2 SMNVEV (reference sequence). J lost 0 bases, V lost 2 bases, and 10 bases had no gene match. CDR3 in amino acids: CASSLGAGEGIAKNIQYF. CDR3 nucleotide sequence: TGTGCCAGCAGTTTAGGCGCGGGAGAGGGGATAGCCAAAAACATTCAGTACTTC.

V is TRBV24-1 and J is TRBJ2-1, with a weak D call TRBD2 (6 bases). The germline gives CDR1 KGHDR, CDR2 SFDVKD. The CDR3 is made up of 13 amino acids. V was trimmed by 5 bases and J by 8 bases, leaving 12 bases between them. CDR3 nucleotide sequence: TGTGCCACCAGTGCCTCGGGGGTCGATGAGCAGTTCTTC. Its translation is CATSASGVDEQFF.

V gene TRBV9 combines with J gene TRBJ2-1, with D perhaps matching TRBD1 or TRBD2 (7 bases each). The CDR3 is 13 residues long. Germline assignment: CDR1 SGDLS and CDR2 YYNGEE. Trimming left V 3 bases short and J 7 bases short, with 11 bases between. CDR3 DNA sequence: TGTGCCAGCAGCGCAGGGGGAGGGAATGAGCAGTTCTTC. Amino acid sequence: CASSAGGGNEQFF.

V usage is TRBV7-6 and J usage is TRBJ1-4; D call uncertain. CDR3 length: 19 residues. Per the germline V gene, CDR1 is SGHVS and CDR2 is FNYEAQ. Between the trimmed V and J ends, which lost 0 bases and 4 bases, there was a span of 21 bases. The DNA of the CDR3 is TGTGCCAGCAGCTTAGCCCCGCTAGCGGGAGGCAGGTGTAATGAAAAACTGTTTTTT. Encoded protein: CASSLAPLAGGRCNEKLFF.

This clonotype was picked up many times. The chain couples TRBV20-1 to TRBJ1-1, with a weak D call TRBD1 (5 bases). Germline CDR1 reads DFQATT; CDR2 reads SNEGSKA (reference sequence). V was pared by 6 bases and J by 8 bases, with 16 bases between. The CDR3 runs to 12 residues. The CDR3 bases are TGCAGTGCCCCCTCGGGGCACCTCGAAGCTTTCTTT. This translates into CSAPSGHLEAFF.

V usage is TRBV7-2 and J usage is TRBJ1-1; D perhaps matches TRBD1 (5 bases). The ends were cut back, 4 bases at V and 4 bases at J, with 10 bases in the middle. The CDR3 spans 13 residues. Germline V gene data show CDR1 as SGHTA and CDR2 as FQGNSA. This CDR3 is CASSSQGSTEAFF. The CDR3 DNA reads TGTGCCAGCAGCTCGCAGGGTTCCACTGAAGCTTTCTTT.

Sample share makes this clonotype medium-sized. The rearrangement links TRBV10-2 to TRBJ1-5, with D hard to call. Germline CDR1 and CDR2: WSHSY and SAAADI. The CDR3 sequence is 13 residues long. With 8 bases removed from V and 6 bases from J, the gap between germline ends came to 14 bases. CDR3 in amino acids: CASLPIEGQPQHF. The CDR3 DNA reads as TGCGCCAGCCTCCCGATAGAGGGTCAGCCCCAGCATTTT.